Presented here are 10 T cell receptor beta chains from one specimen sequenced in a study of blood T cell repertoires in COVID-19. The table came from immunoSEQ multiplex PCR; TCRdb's copy has only in-frame clones and leaves some out. The sample lists more than 300,000 clones; 75% to 90% were seen once. The sample consisted of PBMCs or T cells enriched from blood (not recorded which). Receptor source: a woman between 50 and 59 years old who had recovered from COVID-19.

This clone appeared a single time. V is TRBV5-4 and J is TRBJ1-2, with D tentatively TRBD1 (5 bases). The CDR3 length is 14 residues. Germline lookup yields CDR1 SGHNT and CDR2 YYREEE (reference sequence). Trimming removed 4 bases at V and 2 bases at J, with 12 bases between. This CDR3 is CASSPQGRNYGYTF. CDR3 sequence (DNA): TGTGCCAGCAGCCCCCAGGGCAGGAACTATGGCTACACCTTC.

The chain carries TRBV25-1 and TRBJ2-3; 7 nucleotides agree with TRBD1. The length of the CDR3 is 17 residues. The germline CDR1 and CDR2 sequences are MGHDK and SYGVNS. Trimming took 3 bases from V and 6 from J; bases not matched to a gene: 15. Here the CDR3 DNA reads TGTGCCAGCAGTGATACTGGGACAGTTCTTACGAGGGATACGCAGTATTTT. Protein sequence: CASSDTGTVLTRDTQYF.

This chain links TRBV7-2 with TRBJ1-2; 7 nucleotides match TRBD1. This CDR3 region has 12 residues. The J segment lost 8 bases and the V segment lost 2 bases, leaving 2 bases of the junction unmatched. In germline, CDR1 is SGHTA, CDR2 FQGNSA. The CDR3 region is CASSLWDSGYTF. CDR3 DNA: TGTGCCAGCAGCTTATGGGACAGCGGCTACACCTTC.

The table lists this clone with a few counts. The genes are TRBV5-1 and TRBJ1-1; 9 bases are a match to TRBD1. CDR1 SGHRS and CDR2 YFSETQ come from the germline V gene. V dropped 4 bases and J dropped 4; count of bases not matched to a gene: 2. This CDR3 is built from 13 residues. The CDR3, as DNA: TGCGCCAGCAGCGGACAGGGGTCCACTGAAGCTTTCTTT. It specifies CASSGQGSTEAFF.

This clone turned up a few times. The gene calls are TRBV4-2 and TRBJ2-7; 7 bases match TRBD2. Trimming took 2 bases from V and 3 from J; bases not matched to a gene: 7. Germline CDR1 is LGHNA and CDR2 is YNFKEQ. The CDR3 length is 15 residues. The CDR3 protein is CASSQSAGVNYEQYF. In DNA, the CDR3 is TGTGCCAGCAGCCAATCCGCGGGGGTCAACTACGAGCAGTACTTC.

The rearrangement links TRBV9 to TRBJ1-6; TRBD1 matches 9 bases. The V and J ends lost 0 bases and 9 bases, in that order; junction bases with no gene match: 1. The CDR3 covers 14 residues. Germline CDR1 is SGDLS and CDR2 is YYNGEE. The CDR3 loop reads CASSVGTGASPLHF. CDR3 bases: TGTGCCAGCAGCGTAGGGACAGGGGCTTCACCCCTCCACTTT. Complete variable domain (other parts from reference TRBV9 and TRBJ1-6): DSGVTQTPKHLITATGQRVTLRCSPRSGDLSVYWYQQSLDQGLQFLIQYYNGEERAKGNILERFSAQQFPDLHSELNLSSLELGDSALYFCASSVGTGASPLHFGNGTRLTVT.

The chain is built from TRBV27 and TRBJ1-2, with TRBD1 matching 7 bases. The V gene's germline CDR1 is MNHEY and CDR2 SMNVEV (reference sequence). The CDR3 covers 15 residues. Germline trimming cut 7 bases from V and 5 bases from J; bases unmatched to any gene: 13. Written as DNA, the CDR3 is TGTGCCAGCAACACGCGACCGGGACAGCTATATGGCTACACCTTC. The encoded protein is CASNTRPGQLYGYTF.

The rearrangement links TRBV6-5 to TRBJ1-6; TRBD1 aligns across 7 bases. Trimming cost V 6 bases and J 7 bases; bases outside gene matches: 9. The germline V gene encodes CDR1 MNHEY and CDR2 SVGAGI. The CDR3 consists of 15 residues. CDR3 nucleotides: TGTGCCAGCAGGCCCTGGGACAGTCAAAATTCACCCCTCCACTTT. This gives the protein CASRPWDSQNSPLHF.

The sample holds a few counts of this clone. The V and J genes are TRBV6-6 and TRBJ1-1; weak D call: TRBD1 (6 bases). With 6 bases removed from V and 6 bases from J, the gap between germline ends came to 14 bases. Germline V CDR1 and CDR2: MNHNY, SVGAGI (reference sequence). This CDR3 spans 13 amino acids. In nucleotides, the CDR3 is TGTGCCAGCAGCAACAGGGCTGGGGCTGAAGCTTTCTTT. Amino acids: CASSNRAGAEAFF.

This clone was observed a few times. The CDR3 spells CASSLASSGNSPLHF. The CDR3 nucleotides read TGTGCCAGCAGTTTGGCGTCATCAGGAAATTCACCCCTCCACTTT. The chain carries TRBV27 and TRBJ1-6; D unresolved. The V gene's germline CDR1 is MNHEY and CDR2 SMNVEV (reference sequence). V was pared by 3 bases and J by 7 bases, with 13 bases between. The CDR3 consists of 15 residues.